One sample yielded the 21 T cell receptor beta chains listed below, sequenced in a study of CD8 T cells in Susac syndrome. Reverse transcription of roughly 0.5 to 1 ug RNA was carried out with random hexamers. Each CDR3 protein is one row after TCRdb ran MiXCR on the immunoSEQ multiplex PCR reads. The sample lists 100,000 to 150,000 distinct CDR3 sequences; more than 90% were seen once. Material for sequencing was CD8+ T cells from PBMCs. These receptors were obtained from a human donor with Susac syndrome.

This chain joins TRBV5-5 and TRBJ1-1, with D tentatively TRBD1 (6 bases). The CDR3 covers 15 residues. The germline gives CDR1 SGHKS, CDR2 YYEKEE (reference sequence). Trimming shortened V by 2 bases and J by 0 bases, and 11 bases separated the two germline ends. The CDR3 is CASSLHGQMNTEAFF. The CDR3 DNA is TGTGCCAGCAGCTTACATGGACAGATGAACACTGAAGCTTTCTTT.

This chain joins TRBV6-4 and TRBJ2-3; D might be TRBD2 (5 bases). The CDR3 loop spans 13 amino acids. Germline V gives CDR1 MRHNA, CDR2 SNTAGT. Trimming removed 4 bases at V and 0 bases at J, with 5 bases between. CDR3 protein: CASSAGSTDTQYF. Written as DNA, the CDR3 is TGTGCCAGCAGTGCGGGGAGCACAGATACGCAGTATTTT.

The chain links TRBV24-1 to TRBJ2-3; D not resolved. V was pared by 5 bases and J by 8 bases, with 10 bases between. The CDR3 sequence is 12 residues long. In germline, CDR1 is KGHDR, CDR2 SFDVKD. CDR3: CATSAGLGTQYF. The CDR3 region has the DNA TGTGCCACCAGTGCGGGCCTCGGTACGCAGTATTTT.

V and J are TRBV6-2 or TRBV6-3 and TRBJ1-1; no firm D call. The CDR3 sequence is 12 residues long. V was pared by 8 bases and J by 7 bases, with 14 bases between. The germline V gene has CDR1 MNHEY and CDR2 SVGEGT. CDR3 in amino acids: CASASIMNEAFF. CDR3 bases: TGTGCCAGCGCTAGCATAATGAATGAAGCTTTCTTT.

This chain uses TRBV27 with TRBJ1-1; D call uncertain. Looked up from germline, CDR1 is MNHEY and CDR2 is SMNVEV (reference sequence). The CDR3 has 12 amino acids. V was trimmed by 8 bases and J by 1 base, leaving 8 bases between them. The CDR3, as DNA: TGTGCCAGCCGCACAAGGAACACTGAAGCTTTCTTT. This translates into CASRTRNTEAFF.

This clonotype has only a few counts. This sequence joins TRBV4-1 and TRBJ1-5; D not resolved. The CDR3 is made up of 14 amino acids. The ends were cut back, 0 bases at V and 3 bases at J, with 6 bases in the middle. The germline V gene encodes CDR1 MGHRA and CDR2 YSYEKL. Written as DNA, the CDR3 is TGCGCCAGCAGCCAAGAAGGGTACAATCAGCCCCAGCATTTT. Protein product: CASSQEGYNQPQHF.

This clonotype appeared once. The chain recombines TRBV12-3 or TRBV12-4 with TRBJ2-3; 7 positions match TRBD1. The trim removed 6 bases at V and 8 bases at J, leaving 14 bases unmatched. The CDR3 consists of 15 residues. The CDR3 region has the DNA TGTGCCAGCAGCCACGGGACAGCCCTCGAGGCTACGCAGTATTTT. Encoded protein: CASSHGTALEATQYF.

Here the CDR3 reads CASSFGRQETQYF. In DNA, the CDR3 is TGTGCCAGCAGCTTTGGACGGCAAGAGACCCAGTACTTC. The chain carries TRBV7-8 and TRBJ2-5; unclear D gene. The length of the CDR3 is 13 residues. Trimming left V 3 bases short and J 2 bases short, with 7 bases between. Germline V gene sequence: CDR1 SGHVS, CDR2 FQNEAQ.

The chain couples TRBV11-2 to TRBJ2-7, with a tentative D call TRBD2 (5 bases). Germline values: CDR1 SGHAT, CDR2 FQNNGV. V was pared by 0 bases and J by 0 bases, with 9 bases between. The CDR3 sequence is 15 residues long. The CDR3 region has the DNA TGTGCCAGCAGCTTAGAGGCTGGGAGCTCCTACGAGCAGTACTTC. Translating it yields CASSLEAGSSYEQYF. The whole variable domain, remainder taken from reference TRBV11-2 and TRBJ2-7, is EAGVAQSPRYKIIEKRQSVAFWCNPISGHATLYWYQQILGQGPKLLIQFQNNGVVDDSQLPKDRFSAERLKGVDSTLKIQPAKLEDSAVYLCASSLEAGSSYEQYFGPGTRLTVT.

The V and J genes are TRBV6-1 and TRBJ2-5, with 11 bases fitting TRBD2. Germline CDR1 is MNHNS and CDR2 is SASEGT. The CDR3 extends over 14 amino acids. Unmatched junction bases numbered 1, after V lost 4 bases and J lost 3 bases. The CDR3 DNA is TGTGCCAGCAGTGTACTAGCGGGAGAAGAGACCCAGTACTTC. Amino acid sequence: CASSVLAGEETQYF.

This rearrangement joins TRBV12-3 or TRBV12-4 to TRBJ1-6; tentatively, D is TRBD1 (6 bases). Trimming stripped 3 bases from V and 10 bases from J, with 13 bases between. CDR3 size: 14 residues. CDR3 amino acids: CASSFAGDPSPLHF. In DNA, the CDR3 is TGTGCCAGCAGTTTCGCAGGGGACCCCTCACCCCTCCACTTT.

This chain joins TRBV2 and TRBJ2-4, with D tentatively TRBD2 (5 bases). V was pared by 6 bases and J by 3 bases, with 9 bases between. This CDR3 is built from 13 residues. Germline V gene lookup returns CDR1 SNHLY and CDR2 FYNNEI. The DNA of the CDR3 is TGTGCCAGCAGCGGGGATCTCAAAAACATTCAGTACTTC. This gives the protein CASSGDLKNIQYF.

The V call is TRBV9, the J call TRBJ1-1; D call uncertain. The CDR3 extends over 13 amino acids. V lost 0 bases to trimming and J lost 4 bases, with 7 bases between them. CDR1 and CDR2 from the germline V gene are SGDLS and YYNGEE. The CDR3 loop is CASSVGTGTEAFF. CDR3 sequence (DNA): TGTGCCAGCAGCGTAGGCACCGGCACTGAAGCTTTCTTT.

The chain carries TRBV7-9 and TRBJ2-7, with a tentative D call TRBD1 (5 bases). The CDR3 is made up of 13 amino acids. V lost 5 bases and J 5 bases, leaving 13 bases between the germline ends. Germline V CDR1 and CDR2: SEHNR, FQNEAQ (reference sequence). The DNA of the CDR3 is TGTGCCAGCAGCGCAAGGGGCACCGACGAGCAGTACTTC. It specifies CASSARGTDEQYF.

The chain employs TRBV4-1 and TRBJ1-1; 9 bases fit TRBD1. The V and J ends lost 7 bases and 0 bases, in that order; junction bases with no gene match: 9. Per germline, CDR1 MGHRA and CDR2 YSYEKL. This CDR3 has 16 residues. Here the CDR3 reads CASTRTGAFMNTEAFF. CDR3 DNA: TGCGCCAGCACCCGGACAGGGGCGTTTATGAACACTGAAGCTTTCTTT.

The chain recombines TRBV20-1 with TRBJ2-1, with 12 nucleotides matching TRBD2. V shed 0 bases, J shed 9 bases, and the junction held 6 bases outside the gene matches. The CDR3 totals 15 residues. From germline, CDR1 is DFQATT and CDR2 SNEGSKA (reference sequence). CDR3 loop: CSARDGLAGRLEQFF. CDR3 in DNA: TGCAGTGCTAGAGATGGACTAGCGGGACGTCTTGAGCAGTTCTTC.

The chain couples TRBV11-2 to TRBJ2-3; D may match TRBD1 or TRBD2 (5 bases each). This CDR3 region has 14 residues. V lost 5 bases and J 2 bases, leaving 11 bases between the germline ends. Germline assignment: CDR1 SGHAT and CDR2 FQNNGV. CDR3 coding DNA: TGTGCCAGCAGCGGGACGCAAACCACAGATACGCAGTATTTT. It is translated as CASSGTQTTDTQYF.

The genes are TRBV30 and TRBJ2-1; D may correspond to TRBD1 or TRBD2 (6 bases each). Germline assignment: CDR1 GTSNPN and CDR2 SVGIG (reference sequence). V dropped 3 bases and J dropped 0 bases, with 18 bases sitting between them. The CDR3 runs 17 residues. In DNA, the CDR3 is TGTGCCTGGAGCATGGGAGAGGGGGGACTCTCCTACAATGAGCAGTTCTTC. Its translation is CAWSMGEGGLSYNEQFF. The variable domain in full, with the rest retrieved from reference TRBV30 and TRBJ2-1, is SQTIHQWPATLVQPVGSPLSLECTVEGTSNPNLYWYRQAAGRGLQLLFYSVGIGQISSEVPQNLSASRPQDRQFILSSKKLLLSDSGFYLCAWSMGEGGLSYNEQFFGPGTRLTVL.

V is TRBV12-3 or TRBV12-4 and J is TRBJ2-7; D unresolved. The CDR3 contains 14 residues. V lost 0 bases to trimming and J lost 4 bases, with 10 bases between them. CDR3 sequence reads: CASSLAFAVYEQYF. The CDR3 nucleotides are TGTGCCAGCAGTTTAGCGTTTGCTGTTTACGAGCAGTACTTC.

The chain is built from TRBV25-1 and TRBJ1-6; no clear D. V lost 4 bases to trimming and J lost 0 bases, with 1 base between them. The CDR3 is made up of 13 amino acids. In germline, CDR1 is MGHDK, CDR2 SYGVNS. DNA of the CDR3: TGTGCCAGCAGTGGCTCCTATAATTCACCCCTCCACTTT. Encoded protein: CASSGSYNSPLHF.

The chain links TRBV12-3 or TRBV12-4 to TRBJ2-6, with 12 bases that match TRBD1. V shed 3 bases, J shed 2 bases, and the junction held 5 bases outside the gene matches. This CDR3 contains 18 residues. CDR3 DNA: TGTGCCAGCAGTTTCGGGACAGGGGGCAGAACTGGGGCCAACGTCCTGACTTTC. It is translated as CASSFGTGGRTGANVLTF.